This TCR beta chain came from a study of T cell responses to AZD1222 COVID-19 vaccine. Doses given second, at about 4 or about 12 weeks, were pooled. The germline CDR1 and CDR2 sequences are SEHNR and FQNEAQ (reference sequence). The ends lost 5 bases at V and 5 bases at J; junction bases unmatched: 16. This CDR3 comprises 18 residues. Study-wide results and limits: Spike-specific TCRs gained breadth and depth after people received two AZD1222 doses. Donor demographics were predominantly white British with a female majority; clonal diversity may be underestimated. Along spike, vaccine-associated CD4 TCRs were found throughout, with dominance at 160-218 and 743-854.

A word on this clone: Its antigen is unknown.

Clones were read by immunoSEQ multiplex PCR, and TCRdb kept only the in-frame ones, dropping some. There are around 150,000 clones in the sample; about 92% occur only once, and approximately 3.3% lies in the top ten. This specimen was peripheral blood, taken 28 days after the second AZD1222 dose. The clonotype was recovered from an adult who received the AZD1222 COVID-19 vaccine. The chain recombines TRBV7-9 with TRBJ2-7; 12 nucleotides align to TRBD2. The CDR3: CASSPSGTSGSSYHEQYF. CDR3 in DNA: TGTGCCAGCAGCCCGTCCGGGACTAGCGGGTCCTCGTACCACGAGCAGTACTTC. Full variable domain (outside the CDR3, taken from reference TRBV7-9 and TRBJ2-7): DTGVSQNPRHKITKRGQNVTFRCDPISEHNRLYWYRQTLGQGPEFLTYFQNEAQLEKSRLLSDRFSAERPKGSFSTLEIQRTEQGDSAMYLCASSPSGTSGSSYHEQYFGPGTRLTVT.